The 25 T cell receptor beta chains reported below all come from one sample, sequenced in a study of T cell responses to AZD1222 COVID-19 vaccine. Sequencing was performed with immunoSEQ multiplex PCR; in TCRdb, only in-frame clones are kept and a portion is missing. Of around 56,000 clones detected, more than 70% appear once; the ten largest clones hold roughly 15%. The sequenced sample was peripheral blood, obtained 28 days after the second AZD1222 dose. The receptor set was obtained from an adult who received the AZD1222 COVID-19 vaccine.

The chain recombines TRBV24-1 with TRBJ2-5, with TRBD2 as a possible D gene (6 bases). The V gene lost 12 bases and the J gene lost 2 bases, with 18 bases spanning the gap. The germline V gene encodes CDR1 KGHDR and CDR2 SFDVKD. The CDR3 spans 14 residues. Here the CDR3 reads CAPGGSGEQETQYF. DNA of the CDR3: TGTGCCCCCGGGGGTAGCGGAGAACAAGAGACCCAGTACTTC.

A single count supports this clone. The chain uses TRBV5-1 and TRBJ2-3; no reliable D call. The CDR3 spans 13 residues. The germline gives CDR1 SGHRS, CDR2 YFSETQ. V was shortened by 2 bases and J by 6 bases, with 10 bases between the two germline ends. The CDR3 nucleotides are TGCGCCAGCAGCTTCCCTGATGCCGATACGCAGTATTTT. Encoded protein: CASSFPDADTQYF.

V gene TRBV11-3 combines with J gene TRBJ2-5, with D unclear. CDR3 size: 14 residues. Trimming took 1 base from V and 5 from J, leaving 11 bases between them. The germline V gene has CDR1 SGHNT and CDR2 YENEEA. CDR3 sequence reads: CASSLVSLSETQYF. DNA of the CDR3: TGTGCCAGCAGCTTAGTTTCTTTGTCGGAGACCCAGTACTTC.

The V call is TRBV12-3 or TRBV12-4, the J call TRBJ2-5; 13 positions match TRBD2. Germline trimming cut 5 bases from V and 14 bases from J; bases unmatched to any gene: 5. This CDR3 has 12 amino acids. CDR3 loop: CASSQGTSGTYF. DNA of the CDR3: TGTGCCAGCAGTCAGGGGACTAGCGGGACCTACTTC.

This clone has more than one count but fewer than ten. The chain uses TRBV9 and TRBJ2-2; TRBD2 is a possible D gene (6 bases). V was clipped by 3 bases and J by 9 bases, with 15 bases between them. The CDR3 extends over 14 amino acids. Germline CDR1 and CDR2: SGDLS and YYNGEE. The CDR3 nucleotides are TGTGCCAGCAGCGCCGGGTCGGGGGAGCGGGAGCTGTTTTTT. It yields the protein CASSAGSGERELFF.

J is TRBJ2-7 and V is TRBV7-2; possibly TRBD1 or TRBD2 for D (5 bases each). The CDR3 totals 15 residues. Germline CDR1 SGHTA, CDR2 FQGNSA. With 1 base removed from V and 0 bases from J, the gap between germline ends came to 10 bases. CDR3 DNA: TGTGCCAGCAGCTTAGACGGGGCGGTCTCCTACGAGCAGTACTTC. This sequence encodes CASSLDGAVSYEQYF.

The genes are TRBV6-5 and TRBJ1-5; the D gene is possibly TRBD1 (5 bases). The CDR3 is 14 amino acids. Trimming removed 7 bases at V and 6 bases at J, with 16 bases between. Germline V lookup: CDR1 MNHEY, CDR2 SVGAGI. The CDR3 nucleotides read TGTGCCAGCACCTCCAGGGCAGGGTCTCAGCCCCAGCATTTT. It specifies CASTSRAGSQPQHF.

V and J are TRBV19 and TRBJ2-7; D perhaps matches TRBD1 (6 bases). The CDR3 has 14 amino acids. The germline V gene has CDR1 LNHDA and CDR2 SQIVND (reference sequence). Between the trimmed V and J ends, which lost 4 bases and 2 bases, there was a span of 12 bases. The chain's CDR3 is CASSRAGETYEQYF. CDR3 DNA: TGTGCCAGTAGTAGGGCAGGGGAGACCTACGAGCAGTACTTC. The variable domain in full, with the rest retrieved from reference TRBV19 and TRBJ2-7, is DGGITQSPKYLFRKEGQNVTLSCEQNLNHDAMYWYRQDPGQGLRLIYYSQIVNDFQKGDIAEGYSVSREKKESFPLTVTSAQKNPTAFYLCASSRAGETYEQYFGPGTRLTVT.

The table lists this clone with a count of one. This sequence joins TRBV6-5 and TRBJ2-1, with D hard to call. Germline V gene sequence: CDR1 MNHEY, CDR2 SVGAGI. V lost 7 bases, J lost 12 bases, and 16 bases lay in between. The CDR3 is 12 amino acids. The CDR3 region is CASTDVRNWQFF. CDR3 nucleotide sequence: TGTGCCAGCACCGACGTCCGGAATTGGCAGTTCTTC.

The chain carries TRBV11-2 and TRBJ1-3; D possibly corresponds to TRBD1 (5 bases). CDR3 length: 16 residues. Germline V gene lookup returns CDR1 SGHAT and CDR2 FQNNGV. V lost 4 bases and J lost 4, with 17 bases in between. CDR3 sequence: CASSSRPGTEGNTIYF. The CDR3 nucleotides read TGTGCCAGCAGCTCCAGACCCGGGACGGAAGGAAACACCATATATTTT.

The chain recombines TRBV18 with TRBJ1-1; D is uncertain. Per germline, CDR1 KGHSH and CDR2 LQKENI. This CDR3 contains 14 residues. V lost 3 bases and J lost 1, with 9 bases in between. The CDR3 coding sequence is TGTGCCAGCTCACCTTCAGTGAGGAACACTGAAGCTTTCTTT. Translation gives CASSPSVRNTEAFF.

The genes are TRBV10-3 and TRBJ2-7, with TRBD2 identical over 9 bases. Germline CDR1 reads ENHRY; CDR2 reads SYGVKD. V lost 6 bases to trimming and J lost 4 bases; unmatched junction nucleotides: 7. This CDR3 spans 14 amino acids. DNA for the CDR3: TGTGCCATCAGCCCAGCGGGAGGCCTATACGAGCAGTACTTC. Its protein is CAISPAGGLYEQYF.

The V and J genes are TRBV30 and TRBJ1-2; 10 bases line up with TRBD1. The length of the CDR3 is 12 residues. Germline V gives CDR1 GTSNPN, CDR2 SVGIG (reference sequence). V trimming: 1 base; J trimming: 7 bases; junction bases outside the gene matches: 0. The CDR3: CAWSGTGGGYTF. The CDR3 nucleotides are TGTGCCTGGAGTGGGACAGGGGGTGGCTACACCTTC.

This clone showed up just once. This CDR3 reads CATGQGARGYNEQFF. DNA for the CDR3: TGTGCCACCGGACAGGGGGCACGGGGTTACAATGAGCAGTTCTTC. The chain joins TRBV5-4 to TRBJ2-1; 11 bases align to TRBD1. The CDR3 covers 15 residues. V was clipped by 9 bases and J by 4 bases; unmatched bases: 9. Germline CDR1 is SGHNT and CDR2 is YYREEE (reference sequence).

This chain uses TRBV7-2 with TRBJ1-1, with D unresolved. The CDR3 is 15 residues long. Germline lookup yields CDR1 SGHTA and CDR2 FQGNSA. Trimming removed 1 base at V and 2 bases at J, with 11 bases between. The CDR3 protein is CASSLVGQSNTEAFF. The CDR3 DNA reads TGTGCCAGCAGCTTAGTAGGCCAGAGTAACACTGAAGCTTTCTTT.

The V call is TRBV7-2, the J call TRBJ2-5; weak D call: TRBD2 (5 bases). The V end lost 2 bases, the J end lost 2 bases, and 9 bases lay between the germline ends. In germline, CDR1 is SGHTA, CDR2 FQGNSA. This CDR3 has 14 amino acids. The CDR3 coding sequence is TGTGCCAGCAGCTTAATATTAGCGCAAGAGACCCAGTACTTC. Translation gives CASSLILAQETQYF.

On this clone: Other nucleotide sequences from this sample produce the same CDR3. The gene calls are TRBV30 and TRBJ1-5; TRBD1 matches 7 bases. This CDR3 region has 14 residues. Germline-derived CDR1 and CDR2 are GTSNPN and SVGIG (reference sequence). J lost 2 bases, V lost 1 base, and 2 bases had no gene match. The CDR3 DNA reads as TGTGCCTGGAGTGGAGGGGGCGGCAATCAGCCCCAGCATTTT. Encoded protein: CAWSGGGGNQPQHF.

The chain links TRBV5-1 to TRBJ1-2; D not resolved. There are 15 residues in the CDR3. V was pared by 5 bases and J by 2 bases, with 16 bases between. CDR1 and CDR2 (germline): SGHRS, YFSETQ. The CDR3 loop reads CASSYVLSPNYGYTF. CDR3 DNA: TGCGCCAGCAGTTACGTCCTTTCCCCCAACTATGGCTACACCTTC.

The CDR3 sequence is CASSPSTATGSRLSQAFF. The DNA for the CDR3 is TGTGCCAGCTCACCATCGACGGCGACAGGGTCCCGTTTGTCGCAAGCTTTCTTT. The V and J genes are TRBV18 and TRBJ1-1, with 7 bases matching TRBD1. Germline CDR1 is KGHSH and CDR2 is LQKENI. The CDR3 is made up of 18 amino acids. Unmatched junction bases numbered 21, after V lost 2 bases and J lost 9 bases.

The chain joins TRBV9 to TRBJ2-1, with 8 nucleotides matching TRBD2. There are 13 residues in the CDR3. Germline CDR1 is SGDLS and CDR2 is YYNGEE. Trimming at V came to 1 base and at J to 15 bases, leaving 9 bases not matched to a gene. CDR3: CASSVQISGSPFF. The CDR3 coding sequence is TGTGCCAGCAGCGTACAAATCAGCGGGAGCCCGTTCTTC.

The J gene is TRBJ2-1, the V gene TRBV2; no definite D call. The CDR3 sequence is 14 residues long. Trimming took off 6 bases at V and 0 bases at J, with 9 bases between the two ends. CDR1 and CDR2 from the germline V gene are SNHLY and FYNNEI. CDR3 bases: TGTGCCAGCAGACGCTCGAGCTCCTACAATGAGCAGTTCTTC. Amino acid sequence: CASRRSSSYNEQFF.

The rearrangement joins TRBV6-4 to TRBJ2-3; 7 bases map to TRBD1. The CDR3 sequence is 15 residues long. V shed 0 bases and J 8 bases; nucleotides not matched to a gene: 8. Looked up from germline, CDR1 is MRHNA and CDR2 is SNTAGT. The CDR3 coding sequence is TGTGCCAGCAGTGACTCGACAGGGCCCCGAGGTACGCAGTATTTT. Translated, it gives CASSDSTGPRGTQYF.

The chain links TRBV18 to TRBJ2-7; TRBD2 aligns across 10 bases. Germline V gene data show CDR1 as KGHSH and CDR2 as LQKENI. This CDR3 has 17 amino acids. V dropped 2 bases and J dropped 2; count of bases not matched to a gene: 9. The CDR3 DNA sequence: TGTGCCAGCTCACCAGCAGCGGGAGGGCCGGCTACCTACGAGCAGTACTTC. Translating it yields CASSPAAGGPATYEQYF.

This chain links TRBV5-1 with TRBJ2-5; TRBD1 aligns across 11 bases. From germline, CDR1 is SGHRS and CDR2 YFSETQ. This CDR3 has 14 residues. V shed 7 bases and J 5 bases; nucleotides not matched to a gene: 7. In DNA, the CDR3 is TGCGCCAGCCAAGGGACAGGGGGAGAGGAGACCCAGTACTTC. This translates into CASQGTGGEETQYF.

The chain recombines TRBV12-3 or TRBV12-4 with TRBJ1-5; 8 bases agree with TRBD1. This CDR3 contains 13 residues. The J segment lost 7 bases and the V segment lost 5 bases, leaving 4 bases of the junction unmatched. For the CDR3, the DNA is TGTGCCAGCAGTAATACAGGGGGACAGCCCCAGCATTTT. It codes for CASSNTGGQPQHF.